The 13 T cell receptor beta chains below all came from one sample that was sequenced in a study of T cells in Graves' hyperthyroidism and ophthalmopathy. The investigators amplified TCR beta CDR3 regions from RNA transcripts. TCR CDR3 regions were first amplified by RT-PCR with HTBI primers. MiXCR, run by TCRdb on the multiplex PCR reads, gives a single entry per CDR3 protein. Of 550,000 to 700,000 distinct CDR3 sequences detected, roughly 14% appear once; the ten largest clones hold 4% to 5.5%. Input material: blood. Receptors originate from a middle-aged woman with Graves' ophthalmopathy.

This clonotype turned up a few times. A much larger clone sits a single nucleotide away, making a read error possible. V usage is TRBV30 and J usage is TRBJ2-5; perhaps TRBD2 as D (6 bases). Trimming left V 1 base short and J 5 bases short, with 14 bases between. The germline V gene encodes CDR1 GTSNPN and CDR2 SVGIG (reference sequence). The CDR3 length is 14 residues. The CDR3 bases are TGTGCCTGGAGTGGCGCTGGAGGAGGGGAGACCCAGTACTTC. It yields the protein CAWSGAGGGETQYF.

The table lists this clonotype with many counts. The CDR3 sequence is CSALRGSGSRTGELFF. CDR3 DNA sequence: TGCAGTGCTTTGCGAGGGAGCGGGAGCCGGACCGGGGAGCTGTTTTTT. The chain links TRBV20-1 to TRBJ2-2; TRBD2 matches at 8 bases. CDR1 is DFQATT, CDR2 SNEGSKA, per germline (reference sequence). V lost 5 bases, J lost 5 bases, and 13 bases stayed unmatched. The CDR3 sequence is 16 residues long.

This clonotype was detected only a few times. This chain connects TRBV5-1 to TRBJ2-5; possibly TRBD1 or TRBD2 for D (5 bases each). This CDR3 is 14 amino acids long. V lost 0 bases and J lost 1, with 7 bases in between. CDR1 SGHRS and CDR2 YFSETQ come from the germline V gene. Here the CDR3 DNA reads TGCGCCAGCAGCTTGGGGGACGCCCAAGAGACCCAGTACTTC. Its translation: CASSLGDAQETQYF.

This clonotype has a count of ten or more. The CDR3 sequence: CASSSLAMETQYF. In DNA form, the CDR3 reads TGTGCCAGCAGCTCACTAGCGATGGAGACCCAGTACTTC. V gene TRBV11-1 combines with J gene TRBJ2-5, with 7 bases identical to TRBD2. V lost 4 bases, J lost 5 bases, and 4 bases stayed unmatched. CDR1 and CDR2 (germline): SGHAT, FQDESV (reference sequence). The CDR3 is 13 residues long. Variable domain in full (rest from reference TRBV11-1 and TRBJ2-5): EAEVAQSPRYKITEKSQAVAFWCDPISGHATLYWYRQILGQGPELLVQFQDESVVDDSQLPKDRFSAERLKGVDSTLKIQPAELGDSAMYLCASSSLAMETQYFGPGTRLLVL.

This clonotype was counted ten times or more. The V call is TRBV28, the J call TRBJ1-1, with unresolved D. The CDR3 has 12 amino acids. Trimming stripped 7 bases from V and 1 base from J, with 7 bases between. Germline CDR1 reads MDHEN; CDR2 reads SYDVKM. DNA of the CDR3: TGTGCCAGCATCAGACAGAACACTGAAGCTTTCTTT. It specifies CASIRQNTEAFF.

In its sample, this clonotype was seen many times. The CDR3 protein is CASSFSDSRGAKETQYF. The CDR3 DNA sequence: TGTGCCAGCAGTTTCTCCGACAGCCGAGGGGCAAAAGAGACCCAGTACTTC. This chain joins TRBV28 and TRBJ2-5; the D gene could be TRBD1 or TRBD2 (5 bases each). This CDR3 has 17 amino acids. Between the trimmed V and J ends, which lost 3 bases and 3 bases, there was a span of 20 bases. Germline V lookup: CDR1 MDHEN, CDR2 SYDVKM.

Ten or more counts support this clonotype. V gene TRBV12-3 or TRBV12-4 combines with J gene TRBJ2-7; D could derive from TRBD1 or TRBD2 (5 bases each). This CDR3 spans 14 amino acids. Trimming pared 5 bases from V and 7 bases from J, leaving 18 bases between. This CDR3 is CASSHGTAEREQYF. The CDR3 nucleotides read TGTGCCAGCAGTCACGGGACGGCAGAAAGGGAGCAGTACTTC.

This clonotype was seen ten or more times. CDR3 nucleotides: TGCAGTGCTAGAGCCCAGGACAGGGGTGGGATTGGAGGCTACACCTTC. Protein sequence: CSARAQDRGGIGGYTF. The genes are TRBV20-1 and TRBJ1-2, with TRBD1 matching over 9 bases. The V gene's germline CDR1 is DFQATT and CDR2 SNEGSKA (reference sequence). The CDR3 has 16 residues. Trimming removed 1 base from V and 8 bases from J; junction bases left unmatched: 14.

The table lists this clonotype with a few counts. This rearrangement joins TRBV20-1 to TRBJ2-5; 16 nucleotides match TRBD2. Germline lookup yields CDR1 DFQATT and CDR2 SNEGSKA (reference sequence). The V and J ends lost 3 bases and 5 bases, in that order; junction bases with no gene match: 3. This CDR3 region has 15 residues. CDR3 sequence reads: CSASGTSGRVETQYF. CDR3 coding DNA: TGCAGTGCTAGTGGGACTAGCGGGAGGGTGGAGACCCAGTACTTC.

This clonotype was found many times. The V call is TRBV29-1, the J call TRBJ1-2, with D unresolved. Trimming left V 4 bases short and J 4 bases short, with 10 bases between. Germline loops: CDR1 SQVTM, CDR2 ANQGSEA. This CDR3 comprises 12 residues. This chain's CDR3 is CSVVRVGYGYTF. The CDR3 nucleotides are TGCAGCGTTGTAAGGGTTGGCTATGGCTACACCTTC.

The chain's CDR3 is CASSLDFSRVHEQYF. The CDR3 coding sequence is TGTGCCAGCAGCTTAGATTTTAGTAGGGTCCACGAGCAGTACTTC. This sequence joins TRBV11-2 and TRBJ2-7; D remains unclear. Between the trimmed V and J ends, which lost 0 bases and 5 bases, there was a span of 14 bases. The CDR3 is 15 residues long. Germline V gene sequence: CDR1 SGHAT, CDR2 FQNNGV. Full variable domain (remainder filled in from reference TRBV11-2 and TRBJ2-7): EAGVAQSPRYKIIEKRQSVAFWCNPISGHATLYWYQQILGQGPKLLIQFQNNGVVDDSQLPKDRFSAERLKGVDSTLKIQPAKLEDSAVYLCASSLDFSRVHEQYFGPGTRLTVT.

This clonotype was observed many times. The chain employs TRBV6-2 or TRBV6-3 and TRBJ2-2; 15 bases are shared with TRBD2. Trimming cost V 7 bases and J 4 bases; bases outside gene matches: 4. The CDR3 consists of 16 residues. Germline V lookup: CDR1 MNHEY, CDR2 SVGEGT. The CDR3 bases are TGTGCCAGCAAGGGACTAGCGGGAGGATCCACCGGGGAGCTGTTTTTT. Translated, it gives CASKGLAGGSTGELFF.

This clonotype was counted many times. This rearrangement joins TRBV19 to TRBJ2-1; 9 nucleotides agree with TRBD2. With V trimmed by 4 bases and J by 12 bases, 13 bases remained unmatched. Looked up from germline, CDR1 is LNHDA and CDR2 is SQIVND (reference sequence). CDR3 size: 15 residues. CDR3 sequence reads: CASSTRLADNLMQFF. The CDR3 DNA reads TGTGCCAGTAGTACGCGACTAGCGGATAATCTAATGCAGTTCTTC. The entire variable domain, with the rest obtained from reference TRBV19 and TRBJ2-1, is as follows: DGGITQSPKYLFRKEGQNVTLSCEQNLNHDAMYWYRQDPGQGLRLIYYSQIVNDFQKGDIAEGYSVSREKKESFPLTVTSAQKNPTAFYLCASSTRLADNLMQFFGPGTRLTVL.